This is a list of T cell receptor beta chains from one sample in a study of T cells in Graves' hyperthyroidism and ophthalmopathy. TCRdb re-analysed the multiplex PCR reads in MiXCR, keeping a single row per CDR3 protein. Of 380,000 or so distinct CDR3 sequences listed, roughly 13% are singletons. The specimen was blood. The receptors originated from a man aged 25 to 40 with Graves' hyperthyroidism that later progressed to Graves' ophthalmopathy. Each CDR3 is given with its conserved first and last residue. A D gene is named only where the DNA matches it firmly. The size of a clone is reported for some rows only, either as once, few or many, or as a class for expanded clones.

size: NA
V: TRBV4-1
J: TRBJ1-6
D: TRBD1
DNA: TGCGCCAGCAGCCACTCCGGGACAGGGGGCGCGACCCACTATAATTCACCCCTCCACTTT
CDR3: CASSHSGTGGATHYNSPLHF

size: once
V: TRBV7-9
J: TRBJ1-1
D: NA
DNA: TGTGCCAGCAGCTTCGGGGGTTCAAGCACTGAAGCTTTCTTT
CDR3: CASSFGGSSTEAFF

size: few
V: TRBV18
J: TRBJ1-3
D: NA
DNA: TGTGCCAGCTCACCGGGCGGGATTGGAAACACCATATATTTT
CDR3: CASSPGGIGNTIYF

size: many
V: TRBV11-2
J: TRBJ2-5
D: NA
DNA: TGTGCCAGCAGCTTAGAAGGGACATGGGAGACCCAGTACTTC
CDR3: CASSLEGTWETQYF

size: many
V: TRBV24-1
J: TRBJ2-5
D: NA
DNA: TGTGCCACCAGTGGATCGCAGGGCCAAACGAGCTGGGAGACCCAGTACTTC
CDR3: CATSGSQGQTSWETQYF

size: NA
V: TRBV18
J: TRBJ1-5
D: NA
DNA: TGTGCCAGCCCCAGATATAGCAATCAGCCCCAGCATTTT
CDR3: CASPRYSNQPQHF

size: NA
V: TRBV12-5
J: TRBJ1-2
D: NA
DNA: TGTGCTAGTGGTTTGGCCGGGGGGGACTATGGCTACACCTTC
CDR3: CASGLAGGDYGYTF

size: many
V: TRBV2
J: TRBJ1-5
D: NA
DNA: TGTGCCAGCAGTGAAGGAGTAGGGAGACAGCCCCAGCATTTT
CDR3: CASSEGVGRQPQHF

size: NA
V: TRBV18
J: TRBJ1-1
D: NA
DNA: TGTGCCAGCTCACCACCATCTAGCTTCCTAACTGAAGCTTTCTTT
CDR3: CASSPPSSFLTEAFF

size: many
V: TRBV30
J: TRBJ2-3
D: NA
DNA: TGTGCCTGGAGAACCCAGACAATCACAGATACGCAGTATTTT
CDR3: CAWRTQTITDTQYF

size: NA
V: TRBV7-2
J: TRBJ1-3
D: NA
DNA: TGTGCCAGCAGCTTAGCCGGGAATAAAGGAAACACCATATATTTT
CDR3: CASSLAGNKGNTIYF

size: few
V: TRBV18
J: TRBJ1-4
D: NA
DNA: TGTGCCAGCTCACCGTCTCCGGGGACGCCTACAACTAATGAAAAACTGTTTTTT
CDR3: CASSPSPGTPTTNEKLFF

size: once
V: TRBV5-1
J: TRBJ2-2
D: NA
DNA: TGCGCCAGCAGCCCCGGGTTCGGGGAGCTGTTTTTT
CDR3: CASSPGFGELFF

size: few
V: TRBV11-3
J: TRBJ1-4
D: NA
DNA: TGTGCCAGCAGCTTACGGGGCGATGCGGCAACTAATGAAAAACTGTTTTTT
CDR3: CASSLRGDAATNEKLFF

size: many
V: TRBV12-3/TRBV12-4
J: TRBJ1-6
D: NA
DNA: TGTGCCAGCAGTTTAATGATGGGGGGTAATTCACCCCTCCACTTT
CDR3: CASSLMMGGNSPLHF

size: few
V: TRBV18
J: TRBJ1-3
D: NA
DNA: TGTGCCAGCTCACCTGCCTGGGGTGGAAACACCATATATTTT
CDR3: CASSPAWGGNTIYF

size: many
V: TRBV7-8
J: TRBJ1-1
D: TRBD1
DNA: TGTGCCAGCAGCCCCCACCCGGGACAGGGGGCCGGCACTGAAGCTTTCTTT
CDR3: CASSPHPGQGAGTEAFF

size: many
V: TRBV28
J: TRBJ2-2
D: NA
DNA: TGTGCCAGCAGTTTGGTCAGGGCAAACACCGGGGAGCTGTTTTTT
CDR3: CASSLVRANTGELFF

size: many
V: TRBV28
J: TRBJ2-2
D: TRBD2
DNA: TGTGCCAGCAGCCCCCCCCCGGGGGGATCCACCGGGGAGCTGTTTTTT
CDR3: CASSPPPGGSTGELFF

size: NA
V: TRBV5-1
J: TRBJ2-7
D: NA
DNA: TGCGCCAGCAGATGGACCCCCGGGACGGATCTTTACGAGCAGTACTTC
CDR3: CASRWTPGTDLYEQYF

size: few
V: TRBV7-8
J: TRBJ1-6
D: NA
DNA: TGTGCCAGCAGCAACCGGGACGGCCAAAGTTCACCCCTCCACTTT
CDR3: CASSNRDGQSSPLHF

size: NA
V: TRBV30
J: TRBJ1-2
D: TRBD1
DNA: TGTGCCTGGAATCGGGACAGAGGTGGCTACACCTTC
CDR3: CAWNRDRGGYTF

size: few
V: TRBV12-3/TRBV12-4
J: TRBJ1-1
D: NA
DNA: TGTGCCAGCAGTCCCTGGAGGGGCTTGAACACTGAAGCTTTCTTT
CDR3: CASSPWRGLNTEAFF

size: NA
V: TRBV7-9
J: TRBJ2-1
D: NA
DNA: TGTGCCAGCAGTCTAAGTAGGGTCCGCTACAATGAGCAGTTCTTC
CDR3: CASSLSRVRYNEQFF

size: few
V: TRBV5-1
J: TRBJ1-2
D: TRBD1
DNA: TGCGCCAGCAGACCAATGGACAGGAACGACAATGGCTACACCTTC
CDR3: CASRPMDRNDNGYTF

size: many
V: TRBV20-1
J: TRBJ2-7
D: NA
DNA: TGCAGTGCTCAACAGGGATACGAGCAGTACTTC
CDR3: CSAQQGYEQYF

size: many
V: TRBV28
J: TRBJ1-4
D: TRBD1
DNA: TGTGCCAGCAGTTTCGGGACAGGAGTTAATGAAAAACTGTTTTTT
CDR3: CASSFGTGVNEKLFF

size: many
V: TRBV28
J: TRBJ1-2
D: NA
DNA: TGTGCCAGCAGTTTGGAGGGCCGTAACTATGGCTACACCTTC
CDR3: CASSLEGRNYGYTF

size: NA
V: TRBV20-1
J: TRBJ1-3
D: TRBD1
DNA: TGCAGTGCTAGAGCTTTACAGGGGATCTCTGGAAACACCATATATTTT
CDR3: CSARALQGISGNTIYF

size: NA
V: TRBV19
J: TRBJ1-1
D: NA
DNA: TGTGCCAGTAGTCTAATCGCCCGGCCTGAAGCTTTCTTT
CDR3: CASSLIARPEAFF

size: NA
V: TRBV6-4
J: TRBJ1-2
D: TRBD1
DNA: TGTGCCAGCAGTGATCGGGACAGGGGTGGCTACACCTTC
CDR3: CASSDRDRGGYTF

size: many
V: TRBV5-1
J: TRBJ1-2
D: NA
DNA: TGCGCCAGCAGCTTCGACACGGGTTCCTATGGCTACACCTTC
CDR3: CASSFDTGSYGYTF

size: NA
V: TRBV7-3
J: TRBJ2-1
D: NA
DNA: TGTGCCAGCAGCTATGGGATCGGAAACAATGAGCAGTTCTTC
CDR3: CASSYGIGNNEQFF

size: many
V: TRBV2
J: TRBJ2-3
D: NA
DNA: TGTGCCAGCACACGGGGCCTAAGCACAGATACGCAGTATTTT
CDR3: CASTRGLSTDTQYF